This T cell receptor (beta chain) was profiled in a study of cytomegalovirus exposure and HLA in healthy donors. Regarding the study as a whole: Using a false discovery rate of 0.05, a later analysis showed that 16,951 TCR beta sequences were associated with HLA alleles.

As for this clone: The antigen remains unidentified.

Amplification used 60 Vbeta primers and 13 Jbeta primers. Clones were read by immunoSEQ multiplex PCR, and TCRdb kept only the in-frame ones, dropping some. Of 150,000 or so clones listed, 60% to 75% are singletons. Germline CDR1 MDHEN, CDR2 SYDVKM. The trim removed 5 bases at V and 5 bases at J, leaving 9 bases unmatched. This CDR3 region has 15 residues. The sequence was collected from a man aged 25 to 45 in good health and CMV-seronegative. Sequencing used PBMCs. The V gene is TRBV28, the J gene TRBJ1-2; 9 nucleotides line up with TRBD1. The CDR3 loop reads CASSGGQGRGYGYTF. CDR3 coding DNA: TGTGCCAGCAGTGGGGGACAGGGTAGGGGGTATGGCTACACCTTC.